What follows is one TCR beta chain and its context. Its antigen is still unknown. The CDR3 extends over 14 amino acids. The germline V gene has CDR1 SEHNR and CDR2 FQNEAQ (reference sequence). Losses at the gene ends were 5 bases for V and 7 bases for J; bases not matched to a gene: 7. These data are taken from a study of beta chain features in type 1 diabetes. General observations from the study: cDNA-based sequencing might over-represent cells highly expressing TCR. Possible PCR preference for shorter templates applied equally to patients and controls. Type 1 diabetes patients had TCRB CDR3s that were shorter (moderately but significantly so) in all four CD4+ subsets.

Expressed TCRB transcripts were sequenced, since all the RNA that had been isolated was reverse transcribed. Method: immunoSEQ multiplex PCR; TCRdb's copy keeps in-frame clones and lacks some. This sample has 150,000 to 160,000 clones, with around 10% found just once. The specimen was central memory CD4+ T cells from blood. The V call is TRBV7-9, the J call TRBJ1-5; TRBD1 aligns across 8 bases. The receptor was isolated from a man in his late teens or twenties in good health. The DNA of the CDR3 is TGTGCCAGCAGCGAGGACAGGGCGAGGCAGCCCCAGCATTTT. It encodes CASSEDRARQPQHF.